The subject of this entry is one T cell receptor beta chain. The antigen is undetermined. This entry is derived from a study of T-cell memory formation after mild COVID-19. Findings and limits, study-wide: Unconfirmed was the SARS-CoV-2 specificity of second-wave clones that peaked on day 37.

TCRdb analysed the 5' RACE reads with MiXCR anew, one entry per CDR3 protein. The sample carries hundreds of thousands of distinct CDR3 sequences, approximately 15% recorded once. The germline V gene encodes CDR1 MNHNS and CDR2 SASEGT. V gave up 10 bases and J gave up 4 bases; unmatched junction bases: 7. CDR3 length equals 13 residues. The sequence was obtained from an adult woman who had mild COVID-19 (a few samples of this study predate the infection). Cell type and time point are not known. The sequenced sample consisted of PBMCs or a T cell subset sorted from them (not recorded which). V usage is TRBV6-1 and J usage is TRBJ2-3; 8 nucleotides match TRBD2. The CDR3 coding sequence is TGTGCCATCCCGGGGCGGGAGGCAGATACGCAGTATTTT. It encodes CAIPGREADTQYF.